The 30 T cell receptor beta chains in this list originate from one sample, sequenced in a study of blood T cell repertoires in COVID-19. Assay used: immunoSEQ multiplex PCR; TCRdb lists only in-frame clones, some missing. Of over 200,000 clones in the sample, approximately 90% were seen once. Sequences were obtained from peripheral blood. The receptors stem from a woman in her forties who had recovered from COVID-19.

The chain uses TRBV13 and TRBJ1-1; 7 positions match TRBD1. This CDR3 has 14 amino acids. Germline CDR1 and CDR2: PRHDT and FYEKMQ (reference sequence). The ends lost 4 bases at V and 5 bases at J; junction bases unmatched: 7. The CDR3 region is CASSSTAGGTEAFF. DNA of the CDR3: TGTGCCAGCAGCTCCACGGCAGGGGGGACTGAAGCTTTCTTT.

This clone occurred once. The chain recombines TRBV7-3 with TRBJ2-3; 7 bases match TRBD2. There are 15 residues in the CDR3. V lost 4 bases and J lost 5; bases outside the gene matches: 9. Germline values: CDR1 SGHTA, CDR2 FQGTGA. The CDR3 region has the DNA TGTGCCAGCAGCTACCGGGGTGGGAGGGTAGATACGCAGTATTTT. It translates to CASSYRGGRVDTQYF.

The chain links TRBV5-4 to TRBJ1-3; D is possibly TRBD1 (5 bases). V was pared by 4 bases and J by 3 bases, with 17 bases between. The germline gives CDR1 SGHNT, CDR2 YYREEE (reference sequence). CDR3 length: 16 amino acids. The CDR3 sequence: CASSPKGDRSGNTIYF. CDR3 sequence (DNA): TGTGCCAGCAGCCCGAAAGGGGATCGGAGTGGAAACACCATATATTTT.

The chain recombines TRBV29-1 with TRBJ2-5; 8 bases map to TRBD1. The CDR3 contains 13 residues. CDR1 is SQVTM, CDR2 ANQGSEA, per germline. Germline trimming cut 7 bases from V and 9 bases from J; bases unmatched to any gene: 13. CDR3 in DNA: TGCAGCGCAGCCGCCGGGACAGGAAGGGCCCAGTACTTC. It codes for CSAAAGTGRAQYF.

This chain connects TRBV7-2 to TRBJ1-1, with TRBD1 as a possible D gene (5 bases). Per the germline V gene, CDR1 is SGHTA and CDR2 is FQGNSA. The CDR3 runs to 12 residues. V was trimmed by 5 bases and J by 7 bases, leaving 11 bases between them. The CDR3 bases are TGTGCCAGCAGCCGGGGCGGGGGTGAAGCTTTCTTT. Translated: CASSRGGGEAFF.

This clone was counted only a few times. CDR3: CASTTRELGYNSPLHF. CDR3 bases: TGTGCCAGTACCACCCGGGAATTGGGGTATAATTCACCCCTCCACTTT. The chain uses TRBV19 and TRBJ1-6; D is uncertain. This CDR3 spans 16 amino acids. V lost 7 bases to trimming and J lost 4 bases, with 17 bases between them. Germline assignment: CDR1 LNHDA and CDR2 SQIVND (reference sequence).

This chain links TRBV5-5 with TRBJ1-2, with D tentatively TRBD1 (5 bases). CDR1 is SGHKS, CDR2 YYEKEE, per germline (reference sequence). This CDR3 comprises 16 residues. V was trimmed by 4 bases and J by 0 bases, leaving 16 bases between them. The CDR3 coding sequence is TGTGCCAGCAGCCCGGGGGTCCAGATGGCTAACTATGGCTACACCTTC. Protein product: CASSPGVQMANYGYTF.

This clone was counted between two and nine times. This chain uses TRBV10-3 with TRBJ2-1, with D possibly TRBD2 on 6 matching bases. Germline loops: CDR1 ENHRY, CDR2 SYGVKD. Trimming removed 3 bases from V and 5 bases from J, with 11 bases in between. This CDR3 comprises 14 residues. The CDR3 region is CAISEGWGDNEQFF. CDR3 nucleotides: TGTGCCATCAGTGAAGGTTGGGGGGACAATGAGCAGTTCTTC.

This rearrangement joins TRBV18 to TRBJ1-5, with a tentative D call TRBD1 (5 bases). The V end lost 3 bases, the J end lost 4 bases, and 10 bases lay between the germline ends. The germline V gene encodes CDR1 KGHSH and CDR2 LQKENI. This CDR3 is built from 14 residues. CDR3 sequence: CASSPGTQNQPQHF. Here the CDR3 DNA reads TGTGCCAGCTCACCCGGGACTCAAAATCAGCCCCAGCATTTT.

The CDR3 protein is CASSPPRGETQYF. The DNA for the CDR3 is TGTGCCAGCAGCCCTCCCCGGGGGGAGACCCAGTACTTC. V and J are TRBV7-2 and TRBJ2-5, with a possible D match to TRBD2 (6 bases). Germline CDR1 SGHTA, CDR2 FQGNSA. The CDR3 is 13 residues long. The V and J ends lost 5 bases and 5 bases respectively, with 12 bases between them.

CDR3: CASGPTGGAEAFF. As DNA, the CDR3 is TGTGCCAGCGGCCCGACAGGAGGCGCTGAAGCTTTCTTT. The J gene is TRBJ1-1, the V gene TRBV12-3 or TRBV12-4; tentatively, D is TRBD1 (6 bases). The CDR3 spans 13 residues. Deletions cut 8 bases from V and 6 bases from J, with 16 bases between.

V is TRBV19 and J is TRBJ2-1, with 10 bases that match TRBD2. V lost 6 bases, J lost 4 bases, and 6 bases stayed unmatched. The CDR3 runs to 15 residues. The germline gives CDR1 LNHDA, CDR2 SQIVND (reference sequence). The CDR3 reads CASSWTSGRYNEQFF. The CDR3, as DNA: TGTGCCAGTAGCTGGACTAGCGGACGTTACAATGAGCAGTTCTTC.

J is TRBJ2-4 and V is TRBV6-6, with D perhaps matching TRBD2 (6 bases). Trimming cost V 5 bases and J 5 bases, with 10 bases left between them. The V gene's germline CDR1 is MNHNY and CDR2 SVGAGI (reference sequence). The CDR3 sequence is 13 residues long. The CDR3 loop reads CASSGPGENIQYF. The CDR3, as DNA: TGTGCCAGCAGTGGGCCGGGGGAAAACATTCAGTACTTC.

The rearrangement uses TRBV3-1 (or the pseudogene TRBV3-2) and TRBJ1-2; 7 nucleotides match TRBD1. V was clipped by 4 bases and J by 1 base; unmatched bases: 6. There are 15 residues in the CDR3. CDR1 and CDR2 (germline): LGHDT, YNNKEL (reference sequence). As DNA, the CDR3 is TGTGCCAGCAGCCCAACCCGGGACAGTAACTATGGCTACACCTTC. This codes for CASSPTRDSNYGYTF.

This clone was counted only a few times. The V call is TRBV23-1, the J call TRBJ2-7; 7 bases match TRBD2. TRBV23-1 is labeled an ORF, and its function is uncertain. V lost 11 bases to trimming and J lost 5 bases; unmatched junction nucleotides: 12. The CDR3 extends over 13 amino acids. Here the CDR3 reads CARRRERGNEQYF. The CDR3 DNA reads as TGCGCCCGCCGGCGGGAGCGGGGCAACGAGCAGTACTTC.

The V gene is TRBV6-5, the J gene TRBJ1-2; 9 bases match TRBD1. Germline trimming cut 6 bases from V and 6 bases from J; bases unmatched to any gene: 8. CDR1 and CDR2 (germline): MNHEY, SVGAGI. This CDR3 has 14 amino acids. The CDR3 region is CASSPPRQGDGYTF. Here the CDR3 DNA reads TGTGCCAGCAGCCCCCCCCGACAGGGGGATGGCTACACCTTC.

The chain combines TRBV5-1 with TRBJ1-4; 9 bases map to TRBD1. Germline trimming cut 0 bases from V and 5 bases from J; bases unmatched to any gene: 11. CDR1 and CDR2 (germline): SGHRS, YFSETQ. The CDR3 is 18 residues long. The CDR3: CASSLEGGQGSKNEKLFF. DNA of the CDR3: TGCGCCAGCAGCTTGGAGGGCGGACAGGGGTCGAAAAATGAAAAACTGTTTTTT.

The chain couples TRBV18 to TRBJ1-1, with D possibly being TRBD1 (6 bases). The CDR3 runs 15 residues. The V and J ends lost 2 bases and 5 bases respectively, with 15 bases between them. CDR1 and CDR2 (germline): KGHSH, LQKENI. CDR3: CASSPWGTRGTEAFF. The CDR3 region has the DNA TGTGCCAGCTCACCATGGGGGACGAGGGGGACTGAAGCTTTCTTT.

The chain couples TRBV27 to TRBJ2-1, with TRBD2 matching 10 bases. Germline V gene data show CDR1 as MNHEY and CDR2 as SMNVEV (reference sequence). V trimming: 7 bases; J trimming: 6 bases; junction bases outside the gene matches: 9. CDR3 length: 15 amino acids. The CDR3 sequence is CASTWGTSDTNEQFF. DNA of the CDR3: TGTGCCAGCACCTGGGGGACTAGCGACACCAATGAGCAGTTCTTC.

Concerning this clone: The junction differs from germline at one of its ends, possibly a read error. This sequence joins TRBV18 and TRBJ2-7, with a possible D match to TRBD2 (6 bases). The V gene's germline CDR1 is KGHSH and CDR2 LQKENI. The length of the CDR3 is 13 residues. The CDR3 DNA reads TGTGCCAGCCCACCACTGGGACTCTACGAGCAGTACTTC. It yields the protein CASPPLGLYEQYF.

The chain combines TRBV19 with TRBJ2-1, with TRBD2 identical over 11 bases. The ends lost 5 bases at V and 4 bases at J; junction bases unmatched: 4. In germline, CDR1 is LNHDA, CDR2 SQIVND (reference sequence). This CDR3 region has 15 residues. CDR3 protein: CASSPRTSGYNEQFF. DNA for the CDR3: TGTGCCAGTAGTCCCCGGACTAGCGGGTACAATGAGCAGTTCTTC.

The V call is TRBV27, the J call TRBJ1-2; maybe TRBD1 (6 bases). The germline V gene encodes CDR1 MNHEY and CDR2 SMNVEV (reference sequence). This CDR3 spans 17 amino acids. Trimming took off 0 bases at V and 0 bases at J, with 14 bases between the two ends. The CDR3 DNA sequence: TGTGCCAGCAGTTTATCATGGGGGCGGGCGCCTAACTATGGCTACACCTTC. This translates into CASSLSWGRAPNYGYTF.

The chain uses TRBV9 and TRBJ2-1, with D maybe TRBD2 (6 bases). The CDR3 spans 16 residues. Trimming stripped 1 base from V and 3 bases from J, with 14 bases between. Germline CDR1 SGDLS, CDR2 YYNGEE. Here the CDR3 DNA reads TGTGCCAGCAGCGTATCCCCATGGGGGGACTACAATGAGCAGTTCTTC. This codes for CASSVSPWGDYNEQFF.

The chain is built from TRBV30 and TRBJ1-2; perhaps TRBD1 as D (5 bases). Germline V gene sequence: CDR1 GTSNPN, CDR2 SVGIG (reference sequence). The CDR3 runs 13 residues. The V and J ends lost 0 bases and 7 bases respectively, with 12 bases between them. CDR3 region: CAWSVRPGGGYTF. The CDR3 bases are TGTGCCTGGAGTGTCCGGCCCGGGGGTGGCTACACCTTC.

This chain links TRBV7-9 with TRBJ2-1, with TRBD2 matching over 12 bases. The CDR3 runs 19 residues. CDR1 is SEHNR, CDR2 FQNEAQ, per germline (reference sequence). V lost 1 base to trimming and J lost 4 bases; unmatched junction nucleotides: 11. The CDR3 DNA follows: TGTGCCAGCAGCTTAGGATGGGGGAAGGGACTAGCGGGTTACAATGAGCAGTTCTTC. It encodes CASSLGWGKGLAGYNEQFF. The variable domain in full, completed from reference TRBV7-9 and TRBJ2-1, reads DTGVSQNPRHKITKRGQNVTFRCDPISEHNRLYWYRQTLGQGPEFLTYFQNEAQLEKSRLLSDRFSAERPKGSFSTLEIQRTEQGDSAMYLCASSLGWGKGLAGYNEQFFGPGTRLTVL.

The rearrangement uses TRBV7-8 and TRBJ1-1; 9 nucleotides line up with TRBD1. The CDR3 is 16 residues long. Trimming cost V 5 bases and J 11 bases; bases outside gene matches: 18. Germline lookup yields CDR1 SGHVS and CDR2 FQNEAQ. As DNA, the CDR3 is TGTGCCAGCAGCCCGAGAACGGGACAGGGTTTTGGTGCGGCTTTCTTT. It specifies CASSPRTGQGFGAAFF. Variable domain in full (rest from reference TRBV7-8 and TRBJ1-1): GAGVSQSPRYKVAKRGQDVALRCDPISGHVSLFWYQQALGQGPEFLTYFQNEAQLDKSGLPSDRFFAERPEGSVSTLKIQRTQQEDSAVYLCASSPRTGQGFGAAFFGQGTRLTVV.

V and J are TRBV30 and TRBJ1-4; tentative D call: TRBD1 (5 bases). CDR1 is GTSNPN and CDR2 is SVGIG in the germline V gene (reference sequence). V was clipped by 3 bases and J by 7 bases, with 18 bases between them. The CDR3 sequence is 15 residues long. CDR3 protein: CAWRNLRAPSEKLFF. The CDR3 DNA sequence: TGTGCCTGGAGGAACCTCAGGGCCCCTAGTGAAAAACTGTTTTTT.

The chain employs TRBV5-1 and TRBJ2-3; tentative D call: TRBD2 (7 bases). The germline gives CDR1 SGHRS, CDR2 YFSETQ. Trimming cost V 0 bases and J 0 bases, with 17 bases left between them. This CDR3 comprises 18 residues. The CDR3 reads CASSLEGGGPPSTDTQYF. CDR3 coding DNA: TGCGCCAGCAGCTTGGAGGGGGGAGGGCCCCCTAGCACAGATACGCAGTATTTT.

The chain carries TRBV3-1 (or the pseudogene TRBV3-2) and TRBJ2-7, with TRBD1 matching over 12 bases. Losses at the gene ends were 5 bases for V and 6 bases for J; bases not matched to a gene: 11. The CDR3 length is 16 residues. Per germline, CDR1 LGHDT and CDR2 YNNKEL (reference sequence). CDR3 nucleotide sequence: TGTGCCAGCAGCTCCCTCCGGGACAGGGGGCTGCGCGAGCAGTACGTC. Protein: CASSSLRDRGLREQYV.

This chain's CDR3 is CASSQIRGLETQYF. CDR3 nucleotides: TGTGCCAGCAGTCAAATCCGGGGGTTGGAGACCCAGTACTTC. The rearrangement links TRBV11-3 to TRBJ2-5, with a weak D call TRBD2 (6 bases). The ends were cut back, 6 bases at V and 5 bases at J, with 16 bases in the middle. The CDR3 consists of 14 residues. Looked up from germline, CDR1 is SGHNT and CDR2 is YENEEA. The variable domain in full, with the rest retrieved from reference TRBV11-3 and TRBJ2-5, is EAGVVQSPRYKIIEKKQPVAFWCNPISGHNTLYWYLQNLGQGPELLIRYENEEAVDDSQLPKDRFSAERLKGVDSTLKIQPAELGDSAVYLCASSQIRGLETQYFGPGTRLLVL.